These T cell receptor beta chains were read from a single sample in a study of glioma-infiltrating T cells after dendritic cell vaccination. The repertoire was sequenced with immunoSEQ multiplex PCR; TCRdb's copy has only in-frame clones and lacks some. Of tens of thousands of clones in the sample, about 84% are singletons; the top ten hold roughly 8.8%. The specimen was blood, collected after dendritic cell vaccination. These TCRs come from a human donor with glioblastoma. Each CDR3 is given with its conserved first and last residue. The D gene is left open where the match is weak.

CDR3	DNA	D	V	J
CASSFRGQGGNTIYF	TGTGCCAGCAGCTTTCGCGGACAGGGAGGAAACACCATATATTTT	TRBD1	TRBV11-2	TRBJ1-3
CASSPPLGGQPQHF	TGTGCCAGCTCACCACCGTTGGGGGGTCAGCCCCAGCATTTT	NA	TRBV18	TRBJ1-5
CASSKQKGSNQPQHF	TGTGCCAGTAGTAAACAGAAAGGTAGCAATCAGCCCCAGCATTTT	NA	TRBV19	TRBJ1-5
CASSDASTGDGYTF	TGTGCCAGCAGCGACGCCTCGACAGGGGATGGCTACACCTTC	TRBD1	TRBV6-1	TRBJ1-2
CASSLELITDTQYF	TGTGCCAGCAGCTTAGAACTTATAACAGATACGCAGTATTTT	NA	TRBV11-3	TRBJ2-3
CASRRQAFNQPQHF	TGTGCCAGCAGAAGACAGGCTTTCAATCAGCCCCAGCATTTT	NA	TRBV27	TRBJ1-5
CASSHISYEQYF	TGTGCCAGCAGCCATATCAGCTACGAGCAGTACTTC	NA	TRBV7-2	TRBJ2-7
CASSLQGANQPQHF	TGTGCCAGCAGCTTGCAGGGGGCCAATCAGCCCCAGCATTTT	TRBD1	TRBV5-6	TRBJ1-5
CASSLGLTRSTEAFF	TGTGCCAGCAGCTTGGGACTTACAAGGAGCACTGAAGCTTTCTTT	NA	TRBV11-3	TRBJ1-1
CSVAHLAGGLYNEQFF	TGCAGCGTTGCTCACTTAGCGGGGGGGTTATACAATGAGCAGTTCTTC	TRBD2	TRBV29-1	TRBJ2-1